This TCR beta chain was recovered during a study of blood T cell repertoires in COVID-19. Background on the study: Spain, Italy and the United States supplied samples that represented acute and convalescent COVID-19. Nucleic acid was either cDNA or gDNA, and it came from T cells, B-cell-depleted T cells, or PBMCs.

Per the authors' pipeline: From reference gene primer amplification, estimates of nucleated cell counts were derived. Sequenced by immunoSEQ multiplex PCR; TCRdb stores in-frame clones only, minus some. The V and J calls and the clone size are those of that table, but D and trimming were determined from the DNA. The sample carries about 260,000 clones, about 85% recorded once. Germline CDR1 is LNHDA and CDR2 is SQIVND (reference sequence). The CDR3 covers 12 residues. The chain uses TRBV19 and TRBJ2-2, with 12 nucleotides matching TRBD1. The specimen was peripheral blood. The TCR originated in a man in his sixties who had recovered from COVID-19. DNA of the CDR3: TGTGCGGGACAGGGGGCGACCGGGGAGCTGTTTTTT. It encodes CAGQGATGELFF.